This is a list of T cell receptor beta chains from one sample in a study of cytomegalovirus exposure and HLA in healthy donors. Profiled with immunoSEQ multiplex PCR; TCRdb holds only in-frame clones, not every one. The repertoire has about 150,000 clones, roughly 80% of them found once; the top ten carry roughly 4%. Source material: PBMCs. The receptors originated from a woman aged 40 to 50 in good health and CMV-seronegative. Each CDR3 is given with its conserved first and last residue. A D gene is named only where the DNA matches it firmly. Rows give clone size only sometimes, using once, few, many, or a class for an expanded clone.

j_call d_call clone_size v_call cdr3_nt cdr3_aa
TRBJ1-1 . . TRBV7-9 TGTGCCAGCAGCTTAGACGCCCAGCGGATGGCTTTCTTT CASSLDAQRMAFF
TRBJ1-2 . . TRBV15 TGTGCCACCAGCAGATTCCCCTTGGCAGGGAAGGAAACTTGGGGCTACACCTTC CATSRFPLAGKETWGYTF
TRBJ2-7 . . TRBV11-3 TGTGCCAGCAGCTGGGTCCCTGGGGGAGGCGAGCAGTACTTC CASSWVPGGGEQYF
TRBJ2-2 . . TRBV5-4 TGTGCCAGCAGCCCTACAGGGAACACCGGGGAGCTGTTTTTT CASSPTGNTGELFF
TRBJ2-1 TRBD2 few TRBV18 TGTGCCAGCTCACCTAGCGGGAACTCCTACAATGAGCAGTTCTTC CASSPSGNSYNEQFF
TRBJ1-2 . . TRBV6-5 TGTGCTGCGTCGGGGGCTAACTATGGCTACACCTTC CAASGANYGYTF
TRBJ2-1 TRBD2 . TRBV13 TGTGCCAGCAGCTTAGTACTAGCGCATGAGCAGTTCTTC CASSLVLAHEQFF
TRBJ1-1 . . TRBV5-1 TGCGCCAGCTGGGGGGGGGTTAGCGCTGAAGCTTTCTTT CASWGGVSAEAFF
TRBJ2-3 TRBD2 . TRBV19 TGTGCCAGTAGTATCCCGAGCGGGGGAGGCACAGATACGCAGTATTTT CASSIPSGGGTDTQYF
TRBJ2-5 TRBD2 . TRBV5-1 TGCGCCAGCAGCAGGCCAGGGAGGGAGGGGGAGACCCAGTACTTC CASSRPGREGETQYF
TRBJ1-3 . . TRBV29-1 TGCAGCGTTGAATGGCAGGGAGGTACCATATATTTT CSVEWQGGTIYF
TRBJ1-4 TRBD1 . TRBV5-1 TGCGCCAGCAGCTTGGGGGACAGGGCCGATGAAAAACTGTTTTTT CASSLGDRADEKLFF
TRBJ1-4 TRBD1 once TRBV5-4 TGTGCCAGCAGCACGAAACAGGGGACCCTTGAAAAACTGTTTTTT CASSTKQGTLEKLFF
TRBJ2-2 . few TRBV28 TGTGCCAGCAGTCCCACCCGACAGGACTGGAACACCGGGGAGCTGTTTTTT CASSPTRQDWNTGELFF
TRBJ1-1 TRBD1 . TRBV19 TGTGCCAGCCAGGGGGCCAAGCGGGAAGCTTTCTTT CASQGAKREAFF
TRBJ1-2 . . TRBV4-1 TGCGCCAGCAGCCAAGTGGGGGCAGCGTTTCATAATGGCTACACCTTC CASSQVGAAFHNGYTF
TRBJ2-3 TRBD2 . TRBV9 TGTGCCAGCAGCGTGACTAGCGGGAGGGCCCCAGATACGCAGTATTTT CASSVTSGRAPDTQYF
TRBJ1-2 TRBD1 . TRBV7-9 TGTGCCAGCAGGGGGATAGGACAGGTAGCCTATGGCTACACCTTC CASRGIGQVAYGYTF
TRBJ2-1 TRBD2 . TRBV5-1 TGCGCCAGCAGCTTGGACGGCGGGAGCTCCTACAATGAGCAGTTCTTC CASSLDGGSSYNEQFF
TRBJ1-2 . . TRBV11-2 TGTGCCAGCAGCTTAGGTCAGGGGCGGAACTATGGCTACACCTTC CASSLGQGRNYGYTF
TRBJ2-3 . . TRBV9 TGTGCCAGCAGCGTTGATAAGCGGGATACGCAGTATTTT CASSVDKRDTQYF
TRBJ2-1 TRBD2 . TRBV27 TGTGCCAGCAGTTTAAGGCGGGGGTTCGGCAATGAGCAGTTCTTC CASSLRRGFGNEQFF
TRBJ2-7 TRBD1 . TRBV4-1 TGCGCCAGCAGCCACCGGGACAGGGGCTACGAGCAGTACTTC CASSHRDRGYEQYF
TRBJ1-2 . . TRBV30 TGTGCCTGGAGTTCAGGCACCCCCTACGGCTACACCTTC CAWSSGTPYGYTF
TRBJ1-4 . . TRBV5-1 TGCGCCAGCAGCCCGGGGGGGCTGGCAGAAAAACTGTTTTTT CASSPGGLAEKLFF
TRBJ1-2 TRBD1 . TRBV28 TGTGCCAGCACCACCCGGGACAGCTTTAACTATGGCTACACCTTC CASTTRDSFNYGYTF
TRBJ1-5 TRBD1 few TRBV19 TGTGCCAGTAGTATCGGGACAGGGTTTCAGCCCCAGCATTTT CASSIGTGFQPQHF
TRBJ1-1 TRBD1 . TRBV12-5 TGTGCTAGTGGTATACGGACAGGGGAGGGCACTGAAGCTTTCTTT CASGIRTGEGTEAFF
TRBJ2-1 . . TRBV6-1 TGTGCCAGCAGGGGGGGGCAGGGGGCGCAAAATGAGCAGTTCTTC CASRGGQGAQNEQFF
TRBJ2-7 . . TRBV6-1 TGTGCCAGCAGTGAATTTTTCTACGAGCAGTACTTC CASSEFFYEQYF
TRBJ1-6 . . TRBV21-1 TGTGCCAGCAGCAAAGTGGGCAGACCTAAACTTTCACCCCTCCACTTT CASSKVGRPKLSPLHF